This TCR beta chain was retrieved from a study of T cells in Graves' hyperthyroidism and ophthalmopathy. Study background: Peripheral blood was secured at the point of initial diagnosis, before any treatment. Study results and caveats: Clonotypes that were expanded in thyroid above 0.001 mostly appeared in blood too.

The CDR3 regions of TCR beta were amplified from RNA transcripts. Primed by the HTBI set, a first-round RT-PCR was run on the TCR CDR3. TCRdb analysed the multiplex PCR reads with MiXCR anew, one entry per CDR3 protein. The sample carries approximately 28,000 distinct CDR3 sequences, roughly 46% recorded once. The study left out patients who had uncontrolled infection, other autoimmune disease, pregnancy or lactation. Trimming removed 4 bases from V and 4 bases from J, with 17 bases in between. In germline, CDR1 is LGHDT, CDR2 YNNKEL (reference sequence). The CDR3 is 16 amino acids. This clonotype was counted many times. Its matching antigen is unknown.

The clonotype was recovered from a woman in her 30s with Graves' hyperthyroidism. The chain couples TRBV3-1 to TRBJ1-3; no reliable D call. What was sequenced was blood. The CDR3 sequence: CASSRGLRQYGNTIYF. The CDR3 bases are TGTGCCAGCAGCCGAGGACTCCGGCAGTACGGAAACACCATATATTTT.